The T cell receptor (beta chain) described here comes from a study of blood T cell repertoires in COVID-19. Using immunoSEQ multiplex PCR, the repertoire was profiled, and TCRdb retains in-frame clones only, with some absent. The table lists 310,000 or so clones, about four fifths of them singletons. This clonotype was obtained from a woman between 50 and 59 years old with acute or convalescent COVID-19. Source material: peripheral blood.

The CDR3 region is CASRGENTGELFF. The CDR3 DNA sequence: TGTGCCAGCAGAGGGGAAAACACCGGGGAGCTGTTTTTT. The V and J genes are TRBV2 and TRBJ2-2; TRBD1 is a possible D gene (5 bases). The V and J ends lost 6 bases and 2 bases respectively, with 7 bases between them. The CDR3 runs to 13 residues. Germline CDR1 is SNHLY and CDR2 is FYNNEI.